This paragraph reports one T cell receptor beta chain. This record belongs to a study of blood T cell repertoires in COVID-19. Whole-study context: COVID-19 samples from acute and convalescent phases originated in the United States, Italy and Spain. PBMCs, B-cell-depleted T cells, or T cells were the source of the cDNA or gDNA that made up the material.

As processed by the authors: Estimation of nucleated cell counts was performed using reference gene primer amplification. Assay used: immunoSEQ multiplex PCR; TCRdb lists only in-frame clones, some missing. V and J calls and clone size are given by that table; D and trimming were obtained from the DNA. This sample has approximately 260,000 clones, with roughly 85% found just once. The ends lost 4 bases at V and 4 bases at J; junction bases unmatched: 10. There are 16 residues in the CDR3. Germline CDR1 and CDR2: SGHAT and FQNNGV. The sample taken for sequencing was peripheral blood. The receptor was derived from a woman between 65 and 79 years old with acute or convalescent COVID-19. The chain carries TRBV11-2 and TRBJ1-3; TRBD1 aligns across 7 bases. CDR3 loop: CASSSQTGIAGNTIYF. The DNA for the CDR3 is TGTGCCAGCAGCTCGCAGACAGGGATAGCGGGAAACACCATATATTTT.